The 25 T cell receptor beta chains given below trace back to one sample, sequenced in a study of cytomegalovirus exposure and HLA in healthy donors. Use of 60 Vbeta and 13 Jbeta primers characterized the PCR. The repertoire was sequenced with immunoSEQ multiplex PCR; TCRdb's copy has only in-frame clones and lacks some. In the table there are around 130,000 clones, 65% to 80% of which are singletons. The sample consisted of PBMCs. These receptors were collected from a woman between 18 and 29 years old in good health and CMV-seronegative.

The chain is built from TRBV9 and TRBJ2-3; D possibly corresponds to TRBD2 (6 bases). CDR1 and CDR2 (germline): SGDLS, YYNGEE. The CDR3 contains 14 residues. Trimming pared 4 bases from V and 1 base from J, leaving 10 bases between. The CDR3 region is CASSSTSRTDTQYF. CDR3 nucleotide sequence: TGTGCCAGCAGCTCCACTAGCCGCACAGATACGCAGTATTTT.

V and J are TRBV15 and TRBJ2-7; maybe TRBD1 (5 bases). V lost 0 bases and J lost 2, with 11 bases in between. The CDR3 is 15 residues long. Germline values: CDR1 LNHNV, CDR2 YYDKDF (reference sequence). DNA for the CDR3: TGTGCCACCAGCAGAGATGCAGGGCAGGCCTACGAGCAGTACTTC. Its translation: CATSRDAGQAYEQYF.

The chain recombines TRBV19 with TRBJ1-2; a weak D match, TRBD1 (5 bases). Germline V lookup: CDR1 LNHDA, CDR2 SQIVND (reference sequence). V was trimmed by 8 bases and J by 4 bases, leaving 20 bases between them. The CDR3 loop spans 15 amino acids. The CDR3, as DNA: TGTGCCAGTCACGGCGGGACGGTCTCAATCTATGGCTACACCTTC. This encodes CASHGGTVSIYGYTF.

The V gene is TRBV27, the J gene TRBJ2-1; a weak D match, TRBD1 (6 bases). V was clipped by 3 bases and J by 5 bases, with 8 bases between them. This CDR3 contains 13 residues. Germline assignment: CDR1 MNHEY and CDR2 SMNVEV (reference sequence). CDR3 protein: CASSFHRDNEQFF. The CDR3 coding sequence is TGTGCCAGCAGTTTCCACAGGGACAATGAGCAGTTCTTC.

This chain's CDR3 is CASGWAAYNEQFF. The CDR3 DNA sequence: TGTGCCAGCGGCTGGGCTGCCTACAATGAGCAGTTCTTC. The genes are TRBV6-1 and TRBJ2-1; no reliable D call. V was shortened by 8 bases and J by 2 bases, with 10 bases between the two germline ends. Germline V gene data show CDR1 as MNHNS and CDR2 as SASEGT. This CDR3 contains 13 residues.

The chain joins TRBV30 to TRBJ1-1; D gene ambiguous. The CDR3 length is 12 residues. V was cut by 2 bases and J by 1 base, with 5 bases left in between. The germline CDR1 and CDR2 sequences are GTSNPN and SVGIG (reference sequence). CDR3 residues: CAWSFRNTEAFF. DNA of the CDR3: TGTGCCTGGAGTTTCCGGAACACTGAAGCTTTCTTT.

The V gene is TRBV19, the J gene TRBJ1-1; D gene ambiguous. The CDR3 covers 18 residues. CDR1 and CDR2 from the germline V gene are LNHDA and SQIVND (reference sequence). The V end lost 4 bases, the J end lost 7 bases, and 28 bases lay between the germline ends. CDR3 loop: CASSRQRWMGDKGNEAFF. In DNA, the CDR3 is TGTGCCAGTAGTAGACAAAGGTGGATGGGAGACAAGGGAAATGAAGCTTTCTTT.

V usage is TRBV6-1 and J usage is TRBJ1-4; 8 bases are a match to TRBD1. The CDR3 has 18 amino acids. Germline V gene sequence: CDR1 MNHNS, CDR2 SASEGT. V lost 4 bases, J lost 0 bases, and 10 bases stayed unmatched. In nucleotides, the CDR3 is TGTGCCAGCAGTGGGGTGACAGGGGCCGTCGCAACTAATGAAAAACTGTTTTTT. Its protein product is CASSGVTGAVATNEKLFF.

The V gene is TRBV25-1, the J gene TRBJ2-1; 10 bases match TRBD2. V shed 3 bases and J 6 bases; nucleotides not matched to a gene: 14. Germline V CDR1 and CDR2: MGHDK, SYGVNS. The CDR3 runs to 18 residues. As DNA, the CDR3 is TGTGCCAGCAGTGACCTTTCGGGGCCCGCTAGCGGGAGCAATGAGCAGTTCTTC. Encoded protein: CASSDLSGPASGSNEQFF.

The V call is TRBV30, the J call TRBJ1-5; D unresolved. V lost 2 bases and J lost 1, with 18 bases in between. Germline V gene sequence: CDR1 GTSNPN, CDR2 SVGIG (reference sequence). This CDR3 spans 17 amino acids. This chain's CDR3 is CAWSNGIGGSSNQPQHF. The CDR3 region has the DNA TGTGCCTGGAGTAATGGAATCGGAGGCAGCAGCAATCAGCCCCAGCATTTT.

The CDR3 coding sequence is TGCGCCAGCAGCGTGGCGGGACAGATCTCCTACGAGCAGTACTTC. This encodes CASSVAGQISYEQYF. The V and J genes are TRBV5-1 and TRBJ2-7; D perhaps matches TRBD1 (7 bases). Trimming stripped 4 bases from V and 0 bases from J, with 14 bases between. There are 15 residues in the CDR3. Germline CDR1 SGHRS, CDR2 YFSETQ. The full variable domain, completed using reference TRBV5-1 and TRBJ2-7, is KAGVTQTPRYLIKTRGQQVTLSCSPISGHRSVSWYQQTPGQGLQFLFEYFSETQRNKGNFPGRFSGRQFSNSRSEMNVSTLELGDSALYLCASSVAGQISYEQYFGPGTRLTVT.

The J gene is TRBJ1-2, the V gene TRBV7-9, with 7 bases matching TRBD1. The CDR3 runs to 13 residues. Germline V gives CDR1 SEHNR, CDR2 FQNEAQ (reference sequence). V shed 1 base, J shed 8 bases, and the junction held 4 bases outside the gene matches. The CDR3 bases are TGTGCCAGCAGCTTAGGAGGGGGCGACGGCTACACCTTC. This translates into CASSLGGGDGYTF.

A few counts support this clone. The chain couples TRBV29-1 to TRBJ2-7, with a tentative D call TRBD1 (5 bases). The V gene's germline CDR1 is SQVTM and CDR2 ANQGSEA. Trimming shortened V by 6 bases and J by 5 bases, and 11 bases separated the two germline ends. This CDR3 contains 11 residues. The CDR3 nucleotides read TGCAGCGTGGGGCCTAGGCACGAGCAGTACTTC. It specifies CSVGPRHEQYF.

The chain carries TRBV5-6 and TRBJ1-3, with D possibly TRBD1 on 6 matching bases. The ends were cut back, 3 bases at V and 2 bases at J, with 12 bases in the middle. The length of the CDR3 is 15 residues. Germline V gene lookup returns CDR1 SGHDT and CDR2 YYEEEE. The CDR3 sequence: CASSWTDRTGNTIYF. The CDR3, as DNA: TGTGCCAGCAGCTGGACCGACAGGACTGGAAACACCATATATTTT.

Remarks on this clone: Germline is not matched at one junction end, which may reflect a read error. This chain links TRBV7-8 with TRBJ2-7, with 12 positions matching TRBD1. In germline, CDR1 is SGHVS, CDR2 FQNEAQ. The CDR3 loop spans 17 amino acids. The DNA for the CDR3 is TGTGCCATCAGCTTAGCGGGACAGGGGGCCGGGGAGGACGAGCAGTACTTC. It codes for CAISLAGQGAGEDEQYF.

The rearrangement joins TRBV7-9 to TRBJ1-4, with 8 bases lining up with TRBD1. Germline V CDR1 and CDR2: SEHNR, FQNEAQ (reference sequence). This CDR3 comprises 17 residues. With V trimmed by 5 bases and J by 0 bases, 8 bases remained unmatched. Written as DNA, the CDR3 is TGTGCCAGCAGCAGGACAGGGATCCGTGCAACTAATGAAAAACTGTTTTTT. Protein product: CASSRTGIRATNEKLFF.

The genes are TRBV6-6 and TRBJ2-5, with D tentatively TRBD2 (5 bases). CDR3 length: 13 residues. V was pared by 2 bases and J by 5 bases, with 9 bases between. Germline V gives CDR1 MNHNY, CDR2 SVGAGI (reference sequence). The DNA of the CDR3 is TGTGCCAGCAGTTACCGGGGTGGGGAGACCCAGTACTTC. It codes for CASSYRGGETQYF.

CDR3 in DNA: TGTGCCAGCAGCCACAGCCAGAGTAGCGGGGGATACGAGCAGTACTTC. It specifies CASSHSQSSGGYEQYF. The rearrangement joins TRBV4-2 to TRBJ2-7; 9 nucleotides agree with TRBD2. The trim removed 3 bases at V and 4 bases at J, leaving 10 bases unmatched. This CDR3 spans 16 amino acids. Germline loops: CDR1 LGHNA, CDR2 YNFKEQ.

CDR3 in DNA: TGTGCCAGCAGTGAGGCTCAGAATGAGGCCTACAATGAGCAGTTCTTC. As protein: CASSEAQNEAYNEQFF. The chain combines TRBV6-1 with TRBJ2-1; D gene unclear. From germline, CDR1 is MNHNS and CDR2 SASEGT. Trimming shortened V by 3 bases and J by 2 bases, and 14 bases separated the two germline ends. This CDR3 region has 16 residues.

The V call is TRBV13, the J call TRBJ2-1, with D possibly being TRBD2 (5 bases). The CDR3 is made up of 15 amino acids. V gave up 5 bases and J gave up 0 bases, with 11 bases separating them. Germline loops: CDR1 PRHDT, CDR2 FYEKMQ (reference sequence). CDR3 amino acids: CASSPGISSYNEQFF. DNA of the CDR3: TGTGCCAGCAGCCCGGGGATAAGCTCCTACAATGAGCAGTTCTTC.

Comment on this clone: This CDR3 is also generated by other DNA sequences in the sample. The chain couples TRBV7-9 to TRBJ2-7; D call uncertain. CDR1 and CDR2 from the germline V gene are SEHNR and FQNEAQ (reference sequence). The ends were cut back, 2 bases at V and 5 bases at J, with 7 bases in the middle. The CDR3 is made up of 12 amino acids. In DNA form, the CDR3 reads TGTGCCAGCAGCTTATTCGGAGACGAGCAGTACTTC. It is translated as CASSLFGDEQYF.

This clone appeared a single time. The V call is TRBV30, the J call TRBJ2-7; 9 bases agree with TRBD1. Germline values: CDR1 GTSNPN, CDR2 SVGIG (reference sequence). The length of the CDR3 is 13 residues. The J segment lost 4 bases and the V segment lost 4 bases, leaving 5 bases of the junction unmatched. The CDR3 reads CAWTGQGKYEQYF. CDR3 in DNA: TGTGCCTGGACCGGACAGGGGAAATACGAGCAGTACTTC. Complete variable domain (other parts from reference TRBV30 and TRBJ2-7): SQTIHQWPATLVQPVGSPLSLECTVEGTSNPNLYWYRQAAGRGLQLLFYSVGIGQISSEVPQNLSASRPQDRQFILSSKKLLLSDSGFYLCAWTGQGKYEQYFGPGTRLTVT.

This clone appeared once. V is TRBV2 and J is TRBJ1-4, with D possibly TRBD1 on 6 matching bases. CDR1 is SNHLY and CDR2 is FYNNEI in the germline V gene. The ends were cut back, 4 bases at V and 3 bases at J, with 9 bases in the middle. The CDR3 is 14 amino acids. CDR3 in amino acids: CASSVGAANEKLFF. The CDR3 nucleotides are TGTGCCAGCAGTGTGGGGGCCGCTAATGAAAAACTGTTTTTT.

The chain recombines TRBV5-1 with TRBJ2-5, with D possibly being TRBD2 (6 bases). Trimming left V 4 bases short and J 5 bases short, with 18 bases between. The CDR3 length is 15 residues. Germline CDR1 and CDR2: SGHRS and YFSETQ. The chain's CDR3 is CASSTSHTNGETQYF. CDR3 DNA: TGCGCCAGCAGCACTAGCCACACGAACGGGGAGACCCAGTACTTC.

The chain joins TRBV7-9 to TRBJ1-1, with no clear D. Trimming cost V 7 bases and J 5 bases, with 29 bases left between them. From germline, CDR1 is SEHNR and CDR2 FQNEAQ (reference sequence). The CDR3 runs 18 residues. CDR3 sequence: CASIQGGFRTLSRTEAFF. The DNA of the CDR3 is TGTGCCAGCATCCAAGGAGGTTTCCGAACACTGAGTAGGACTGAAGCTTTCTTT. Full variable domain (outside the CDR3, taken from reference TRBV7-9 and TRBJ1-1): DTGVSQNPRHKITKRGQNVTFRCDPISEHNRLYWYRQTLGQGPEFLTYFQNEAQLEKSRLLSDRFSAERPKGSFSTLEIQRTEQGDSAMYLCASIQGGFRTLSRTEAFFGQGTRLTVV.